This entry is about one T cell receptor (beta chain). Its antigen remains unknown. Sequencing used immunoSEQ multiplex PCR; TCRdb keeps in-frame clones, though not all of them. The sample holds around 90,000 clones; roughly 89% are singletons and the top ten take 4% to 6%. V gave up 4 bases and J gave up 6 bases, with 19 bases separating them. The CDR3 is 15 amino acids. The germline CDR1 and CDR2 sequences are SGHRS and YFSETQ. The data originate from a study of T cell responses to AZD1222 COVID-19 vaccine. Study results and caveats: The breadth and depth of Spike-specific TCRs increased once two AZD1222 doses had been given. Seropositive status at baseline applied to only five to seven AZD1222 recipients. Most donors were white British, females outnumbered males, and clonal diversity was possibly underestimated. Epitopes outside B.1.351 and B.1.1.7 mutated regions reportedly drew nearly half of spike TCRs.

The sequencing here drew on peripheral blood, taken on day 0 of MenACWY control vaccination. This receptor was obtained from an adult in good health. The chain links TRBV5-1 to TRBJ1-2; tentative D call: TRBD1 (5 bases). The CDR3 protein is CASSRRPGPADGYTF. CDR3 nucleotides: TGCGCCAGCAGCCGCCGTCCAGGGCCCGCCGATGGCTACACCTTC. Combining the CDR3 with reference TRBV5-1 and TRBJ1-2 gives the whole variable domain KAGVTQTPRYLIKTRGQQVTLSCSPISGHRSVSWYQQTPGQGLQFLFEYFSETQRNKGNFPGRFSGRQFSNSRSEMNVSTLELGDSALYLCASSRRPGPADGYTFGSGTRLTVV.